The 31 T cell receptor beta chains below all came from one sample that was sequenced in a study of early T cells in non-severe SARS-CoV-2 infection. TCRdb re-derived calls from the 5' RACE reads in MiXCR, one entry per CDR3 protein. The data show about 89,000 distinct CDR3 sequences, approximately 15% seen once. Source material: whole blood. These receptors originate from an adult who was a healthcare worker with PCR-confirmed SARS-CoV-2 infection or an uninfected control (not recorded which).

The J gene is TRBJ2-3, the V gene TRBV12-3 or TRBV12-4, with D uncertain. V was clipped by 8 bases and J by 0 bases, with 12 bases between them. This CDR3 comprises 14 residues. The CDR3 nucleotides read TGTGCCAGCTCCCTTTCCTCTAGCACAGATACGCAGTATTTT. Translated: CASSLSSSTDTQYF.

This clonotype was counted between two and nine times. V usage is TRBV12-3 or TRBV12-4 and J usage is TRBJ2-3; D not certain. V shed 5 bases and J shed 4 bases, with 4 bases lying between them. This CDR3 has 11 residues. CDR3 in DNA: TGTGCCAGCAGTACGGCAGATACGCAGTATTTT. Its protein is CASSTADTQYF.

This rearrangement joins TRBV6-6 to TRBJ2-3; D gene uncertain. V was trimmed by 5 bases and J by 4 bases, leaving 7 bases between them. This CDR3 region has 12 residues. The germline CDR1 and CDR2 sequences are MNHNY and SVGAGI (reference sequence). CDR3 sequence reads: CASSPHADTQYF. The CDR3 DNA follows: TGTGCCAGCAGTCCACACGCAGATACGCAGTATTTT.

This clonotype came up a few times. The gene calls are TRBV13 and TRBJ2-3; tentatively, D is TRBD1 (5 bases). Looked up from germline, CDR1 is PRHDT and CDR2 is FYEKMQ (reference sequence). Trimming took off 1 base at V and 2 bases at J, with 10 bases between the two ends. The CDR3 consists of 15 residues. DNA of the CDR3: TGTGCCAGCAGCTTAGTATCAGGGATCACAGATACGCAGTATTTT. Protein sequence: CASSLVSGITDTQYF.

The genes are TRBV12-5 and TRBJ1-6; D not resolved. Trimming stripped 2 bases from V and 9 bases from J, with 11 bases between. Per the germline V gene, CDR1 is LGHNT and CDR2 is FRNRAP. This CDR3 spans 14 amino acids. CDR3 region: CASGLYGYGSPLHF. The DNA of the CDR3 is TGTGCTAGTGGTTTGTATGGCTACGGTTCACCCCTCCACTTT.

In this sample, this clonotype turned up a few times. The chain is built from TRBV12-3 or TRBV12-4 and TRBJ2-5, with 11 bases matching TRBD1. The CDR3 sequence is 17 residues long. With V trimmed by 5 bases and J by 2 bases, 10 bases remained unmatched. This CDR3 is CASSPTPRDRGQETQYF. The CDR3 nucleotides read TGTGCCAGCAGTCCAACCCCGCGGGACAGGGGGCAAGAGACCCAGTACTTC.

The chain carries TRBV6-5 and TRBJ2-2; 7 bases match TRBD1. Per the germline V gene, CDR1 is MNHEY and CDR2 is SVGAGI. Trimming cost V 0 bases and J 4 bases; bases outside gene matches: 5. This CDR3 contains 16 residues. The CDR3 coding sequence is TGTGCCAGCAGTTACTCTGCCGGGACAGTCACCGGGGAGCTGTTTTTT. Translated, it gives CASSYSAGTVTGELFF.

As DNA, the CDR3 is TGTGCCAGCAGTTTAGCAGGGATGATGGAGACCCAGTACTTC. Its translation is CASSLAGMMETQYF. This chain joins TRBV12-3 or TRBV12-4 and TRBJ2-5; D unresolved. CDR3 length: 14 residues. With 0 bases removed from V and 5 bases from J, the gap between germline ends came to 10 bases.

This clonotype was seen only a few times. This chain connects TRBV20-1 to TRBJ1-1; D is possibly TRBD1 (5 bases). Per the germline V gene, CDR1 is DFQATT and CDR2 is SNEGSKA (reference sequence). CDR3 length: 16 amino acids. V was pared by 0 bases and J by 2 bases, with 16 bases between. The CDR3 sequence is CSARDRRVGGNTEAFF. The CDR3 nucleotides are TGCAGTGCTAGAGATCGACGGGTTGGGGGTAACACTGAAGCTTTCTTT.

This chain's CDR3 is CASSYRDLPTRADTQYF. The CDR3 nucleotides are TGTGCCAGCAGTTACCGGGACTTACCCACAAGGGCAGATACGCAGTATTTT. J is TRBJ2-3 and V is TRBV6-2 or TRBV6-3, with D tentatively TRBD2 (6 bases). The V gene lost 2 bases and the J gene lost 4 bases, with 19 bases spanning the gap. This CDR3 has 17 residues. Germline V lookup: CDR1 MNHEY, CDR2 SVGEGT.

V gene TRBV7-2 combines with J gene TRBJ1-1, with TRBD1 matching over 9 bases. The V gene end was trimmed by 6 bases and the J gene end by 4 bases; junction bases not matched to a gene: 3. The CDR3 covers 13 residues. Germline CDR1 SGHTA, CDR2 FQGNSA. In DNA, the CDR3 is TGTGCCAGCAGGAAGACAGGGGGCACTGAAGCTTTCTTT. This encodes CASRKTGGTEAFF.

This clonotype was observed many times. The CDR3 reads CSVEGLAVTGELFF. The DNA of the CDR3 is TGCAGCGTTGAGGGACTAGCGGTCACCGGGGAGCTGTTTTTT. The gene calls are TRBV29-1 and TRBJ2-2, with 11 bases identical to TRBD2. CDR1 and CDR2 from the germline V gene are SQVTM and ANQGSEA. V gave up 3 bases and J gave up 4 bases; unmatched junction bases: 1. This CDR3 spans 14 amino acids.

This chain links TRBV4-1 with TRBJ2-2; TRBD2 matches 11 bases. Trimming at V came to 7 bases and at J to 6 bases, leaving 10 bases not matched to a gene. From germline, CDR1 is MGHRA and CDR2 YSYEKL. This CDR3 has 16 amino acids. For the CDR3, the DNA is TGCGCCAGCACCGACGGTCGTAGCGGGGGGGCCGGGGAGCTGTTTTTT. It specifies CASTDGRSGGAGELFF.

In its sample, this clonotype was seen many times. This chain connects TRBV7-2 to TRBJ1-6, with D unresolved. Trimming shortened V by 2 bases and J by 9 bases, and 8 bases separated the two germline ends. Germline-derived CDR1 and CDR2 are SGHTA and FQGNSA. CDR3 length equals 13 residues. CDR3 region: CASSLRFFSPLHF. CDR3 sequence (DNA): TGTGCCAGCAGCTTACGTTTCTTTTCACCCCTCCACTTT. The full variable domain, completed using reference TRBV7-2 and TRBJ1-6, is GAGVSQSPSNKVTEKGKDVELRCDPISGHTALYWYRQSLGQGLEFLIYFQGNSAPDKSGLPSDRFSAERTGGSVSTLTIQRTQQEDSAVYLCASSLRFFSPLHFGNGTRLTVT.

The CDR3 region is CATSDVTGDESYSNQPQHF. As DNA, the CDR3 is TGTGCCACCAGTGACGTGACAGGGGACGAGTCCTATAGCAATCAGCCCCAGCATTTT. This rearrangement joins TRBV24-1 to TRBJ1-5; TRBD1 agrees at 8 bases. Germline CDR1 and CDR2: KGHDR and SFDVKD. The V segment lost 4 bases and the J segment 0 bases; nucleotides outside the gene matches: 13. This CDR3 comprises 19 residues.

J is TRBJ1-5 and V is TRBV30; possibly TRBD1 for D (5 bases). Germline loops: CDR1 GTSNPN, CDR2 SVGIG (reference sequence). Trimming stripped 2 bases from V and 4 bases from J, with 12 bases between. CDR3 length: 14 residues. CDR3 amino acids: CAWSPNGANQPQHF. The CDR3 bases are TGTGCCTGGAGTCCAAACGGGGCGAATCAGCCCCAGCATTTT.

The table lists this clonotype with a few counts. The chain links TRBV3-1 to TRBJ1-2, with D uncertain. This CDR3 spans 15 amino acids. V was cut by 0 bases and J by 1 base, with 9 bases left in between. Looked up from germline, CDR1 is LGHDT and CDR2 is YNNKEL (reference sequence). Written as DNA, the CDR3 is TGTGCCAGCAGCCAAGATCGAGGGTTTAACTATGGCTACACCTTC. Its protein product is CASSQDRGFNYGYTF.

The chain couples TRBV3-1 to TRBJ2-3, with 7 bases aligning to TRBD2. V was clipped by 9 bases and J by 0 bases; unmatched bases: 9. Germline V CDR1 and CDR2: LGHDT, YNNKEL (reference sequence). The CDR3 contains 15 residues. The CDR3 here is CASKARGVSTDTQYF. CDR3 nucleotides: TGTGCCAGTAAGGCACGGGGGGTTAGCACAGATACGCAGTATTTT.

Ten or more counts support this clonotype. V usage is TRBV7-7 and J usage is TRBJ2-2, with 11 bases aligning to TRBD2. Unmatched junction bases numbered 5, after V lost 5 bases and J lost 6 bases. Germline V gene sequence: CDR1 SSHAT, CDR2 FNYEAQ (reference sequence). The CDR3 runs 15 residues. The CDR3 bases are TGTGCCAGCAGCCCAACTAGCGGGGGACCCGGGGAGCTGTTTTTT. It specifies CASSPTSGGPGELFF. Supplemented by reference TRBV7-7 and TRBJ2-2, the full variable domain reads GAGVSQSPRYKVTKRGQDVTLRCDPISSHATLYWYQQALGQGPEFLTYFNYEAQPDKSGLPSDRFSAERPEGSISTLTIQRTEQRDSAMYRCASSPTSGGPGELFFGEGSRLTVL.

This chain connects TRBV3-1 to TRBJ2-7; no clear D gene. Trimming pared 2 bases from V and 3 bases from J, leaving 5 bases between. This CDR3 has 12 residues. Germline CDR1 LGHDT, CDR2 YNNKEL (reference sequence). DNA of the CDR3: TGTGCCAGCAGCCAAATGGGCTACGAGCAGTACGTC. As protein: CASSQMGYEQYV.

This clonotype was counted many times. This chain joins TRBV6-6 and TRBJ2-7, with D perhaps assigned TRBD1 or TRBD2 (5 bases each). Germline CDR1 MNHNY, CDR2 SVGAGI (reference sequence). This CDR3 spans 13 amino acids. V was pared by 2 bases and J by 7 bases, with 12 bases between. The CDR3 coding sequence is TGTGCCAGCAGTTACGGGGGTTCGGGGGAGCAGTACGTC. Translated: CASSYGGSGEQYV.

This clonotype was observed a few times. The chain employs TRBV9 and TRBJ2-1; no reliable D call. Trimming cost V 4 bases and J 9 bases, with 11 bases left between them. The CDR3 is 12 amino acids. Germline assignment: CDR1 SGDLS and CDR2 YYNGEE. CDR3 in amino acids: CASSSRGSEQFF. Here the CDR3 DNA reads TGTGCCAGCAGCTCCAGAGGTAGTGAGCAGTTCTTC.

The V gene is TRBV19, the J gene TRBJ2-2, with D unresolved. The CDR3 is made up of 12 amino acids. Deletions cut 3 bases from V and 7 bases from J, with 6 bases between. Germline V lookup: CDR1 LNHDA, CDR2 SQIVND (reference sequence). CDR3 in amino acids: CASSIWVGELFF. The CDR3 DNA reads TGTGCCAGTAGTATCTGGGTCGGGGAGCTGTTTTTT.

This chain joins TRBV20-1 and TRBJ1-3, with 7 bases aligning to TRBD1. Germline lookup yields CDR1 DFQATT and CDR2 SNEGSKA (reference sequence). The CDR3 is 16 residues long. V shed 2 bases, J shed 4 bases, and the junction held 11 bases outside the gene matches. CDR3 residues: CSARPPTGAEGNTIYF. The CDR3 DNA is TGCAGTGCTAGACCACCTACAGGGGCAGAGGGAAACACCATATATTTT.

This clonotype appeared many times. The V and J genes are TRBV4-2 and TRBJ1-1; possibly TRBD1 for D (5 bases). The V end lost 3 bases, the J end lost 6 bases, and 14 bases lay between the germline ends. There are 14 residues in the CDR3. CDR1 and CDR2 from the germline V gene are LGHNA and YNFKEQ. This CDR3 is CASSHDNQGSEAFF. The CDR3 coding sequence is TGTGCCAGCAGCCATGACAATCAGGGATCTGAAGCTTTCTTT.

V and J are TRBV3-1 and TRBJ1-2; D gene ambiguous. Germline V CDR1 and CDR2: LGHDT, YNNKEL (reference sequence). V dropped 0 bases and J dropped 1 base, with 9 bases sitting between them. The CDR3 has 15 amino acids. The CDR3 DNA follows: TGTGCCAGCAGCCAAGAGGGAACCATTAACTATGGCTACACCTTC. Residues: CASSQEGTINYGYTF.

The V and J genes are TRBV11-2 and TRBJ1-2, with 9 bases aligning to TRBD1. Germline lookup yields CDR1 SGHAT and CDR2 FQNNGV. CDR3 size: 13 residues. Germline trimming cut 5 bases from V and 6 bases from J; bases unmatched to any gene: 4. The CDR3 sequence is CASSQGQGDGYTF. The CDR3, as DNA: TGTGCCAGCAGCCAGGGACAGGGAGATGGCTACACCTTC.

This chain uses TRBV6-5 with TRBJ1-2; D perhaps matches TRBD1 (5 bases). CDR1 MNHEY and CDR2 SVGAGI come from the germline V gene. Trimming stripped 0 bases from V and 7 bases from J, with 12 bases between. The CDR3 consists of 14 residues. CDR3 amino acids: CASSYSGQGAGYTF. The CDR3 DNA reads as TGTGCCAGCAGTTACTCGGGCCAGGGAGCTGGCTACACCTTC.

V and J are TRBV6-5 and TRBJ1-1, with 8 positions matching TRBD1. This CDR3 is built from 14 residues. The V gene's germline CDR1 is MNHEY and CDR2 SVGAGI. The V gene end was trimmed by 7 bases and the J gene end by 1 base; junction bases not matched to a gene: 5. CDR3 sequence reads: CASKGGTGNTEAFF. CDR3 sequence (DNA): TGTGCCAGCAAGGGAGGGACAGGGAACACTGAAGCTTTCTTT.

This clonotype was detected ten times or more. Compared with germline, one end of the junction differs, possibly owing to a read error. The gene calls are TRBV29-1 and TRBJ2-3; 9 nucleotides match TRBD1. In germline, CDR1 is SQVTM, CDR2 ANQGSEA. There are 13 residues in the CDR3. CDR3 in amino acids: CSVVGDRVSSPHF. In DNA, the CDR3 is TGCAGCGTTGTGGGGGACAGGGTTTCATCCCCGCATTTT.

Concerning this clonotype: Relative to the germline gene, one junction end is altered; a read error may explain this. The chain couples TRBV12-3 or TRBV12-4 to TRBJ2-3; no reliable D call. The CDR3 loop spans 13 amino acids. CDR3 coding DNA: TGTGCAAGCATGAAAGGGAGCACAGATACGCAGTATTTT. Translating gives CASMKGSTDTQYF.